These T cell receptor beta chains were read from a single sample in a study of CD8+ T cells in alopecia areata. The protocol was immunoSEQ multiplex PCR, while the TCRdb copy is restricted to in-frame clones and leaves out a portion. The sample has around 300,000 clones; roughly 60% are singletons. The starting material was CD4+ T cells sorted from blood, obtained around week 53, from a patient treated with tofacitinib. The receptor set was obtained from a human donor with alopecia areata. Each CDR3 is given with its conserved first and last residue. The D gene is left open where the match is weak. Only part of the rows carry a size: once, few, many, or a class if the clone is expanded.

v_gene	j_gene	d_gene	abundance	CDR3aa	CDR3nt
TRBV30	TRBJ1-5	-	-	CAWTRDSNQPQHF	TGTGCCTGGACAAGAGATAGCAATCAGCCCCAGCATTTT
TRBV9	TRBJ2-3	-	-	CASSPTGPTDTQYF	TGTGCCAGCAGCCCCACAGGTCCAACAGATACGCAGTATTTT
TRBV30	TRBJ2-2	-	-	CAWSVLGQGFGELFF	TGTGCCTGGAGTGTCTTAGGGCAGGGGTTCGGGGAGCTGTTTTTT
TRBV9	TRBJ2-3	-	-	CASSASSWQSTDTQYF	TGTGCCAGCAGCGCTTCTAGCTGGCAGAGCACAGATACGCAGTATTTT
TRBV2	TRBJ1-2	-	-	CASKRESDYGYTF	TGTGCCAGCAAGAGGGAGAGTGACTATGGCTACACCTTC
TRBV11-1	TRBJ2-1	TRBD2	-	CASSSTDAGGHFF	TGTGCCAGCAGCTCGACGGACGCGGGGGGGCACTTCTTC
TRBV11-2	TRBJ2-3	-	-	CASSLFETTSGTQYF	TGTGCCAGCAGCCTATTCGAAACGACTAGTGGCACGCAGTATTTT
TRBV4-3	TRBJ2-5	TRBD1	few	CASSQDAGQGRETQYF	TGCGCCAGCAGCCAAGATGCCGGACAGGGGAGGGAGACCCAGTACTTC
TRBV11-2	TRBJ2-7	-	-	CASKILPGRYEQYF	TGTGCCAGCAAAATTCTTCCCGGAAGATACGAGCAGTACTTC
TRBV7-9	TRBJ2-7	TRBD1	-	CASSRQGSGEQYF	TGTGCCAGCAGCCGACAGGGGTCTGGCGAGCAGTACTTC
TRBV27	TRBJ1-6	-	-	CASTPGLGNSPLHF	TGTGCCAGCACCCCGGGACTGGGGAATTCACCCCTCCACTTT
TRBV6-1	TRBJ2-7	-	-	CASSTISYEQYF	TGTGCCAGCAGCACCATCTCCTACGAGCAGTACTTC
TRBV29-1	TRBJ1-5	-	-	CSVTLGGGQPQHF	TGCAGCGTCACGTTGGGGGGAGGTCAGCCCCAGCATTTT
TRBV18	TRBJ2-5	TRBD1	-	CASSLSTGAEETQYF	TGTGCCAGCTCGCTTTCTACAGGGGCCGAAGAGACCCAGTACTTC
TRBV30	TRBJ2-7	-	-	CAWSPGYEQYF	TGTGCCTGGAGTCCCGGTTACGAGCAGTACTTC
TRBV27	TRBJ1-1	-	-	CASSLKTGSEKGNTEAFF	TGTGCCAGCAGTCTAAAGACAGGATCTGAAAAGGGGAACACTGAAGCTTTCTTT
TRBV11-1	TRBJ2-2	TRBD1	-	CASSSRDRVFTGELFF	TGTGCCAGCAGCTCCCGGGACAGGGTCTTCACCGGGGAGCTGTTTTTT
TRBV7-7	TRBJ2-1	-	-	CASSLAPRDEQFF	TGTGCTAGCAGCTTAGCTCCCCGAGATGAGCAGTTCTTC
TRBV27	TRBJ1-5	-	-	CASSRADRLNQPQHF	TGTGCCAGCAGCCGGGCCGACAGGCTCAATCAGCCCCAGCATTTT
TRBV7-3	TRBJ2-5	-	-	CASSPTGGKETQYF	TGTGCCAGCAGCCCGACAGGAGGGAAAGAGACCCAGTACTTC
TRBV5-1	TRBJ2-6	-	-	CASSPTLSGANVLTF	TGCGCCAGCAGCCCCACATTGTCCGGGGCCAACGTCCTGACTTTC
TRBV5-6	TRBJ2-2	-	-	CASSFGLDTGELFF	TGTGCCAGCAGCTTCGGACTGGACACCGGGGAGCTGTTTTTT
TRBV30	TRBJ1-2	-	-	CAWSVLGGGYTF	TGTGCCTGGAGTGTATTGGGAGGCGGCTACACCTTC
TRBV30	TRBJ1-2	-	-	CAWQTLPANYGYTF	TGTGCCTGGCAGACCCTCCCGGCGAACTATGGCTACACCTTC
TRBV2	TRBJ2-3	TRBD2	-	CASRGLAVGRQTDTQYF	TGTGCCAGCAGGGGACTAGCGGTGGGGCGACAGACAGATACGCAGTATTTT
TRBV14	TRBJ2-5	-	-	CASSQGVLATQYF	TGTGCCAGCAGCCAAGGGGTGTTGGCGACCCAGTACTTC
TRBV6-5	TRBJ2-7	-	-	CASSRRGDYEQYF	TGTGCCAGCAGTCGCAGGGGAGACTACGAGCAGTACTTC
TRBV6-1	TRBJ1-2	-	-	CASSEAGRVYGYTF	TGTGCCAGCAGTGAAGCAGGCAGGGTCTATGGCTACACCTTC
TRBV2	TRBJ2-7	-	few	CASRAGHLYEQYF	TGTGCCAGCAGAGCGGGACACCTTTACGAGCAGTACTTC
TRBV7-2	TRBJ2-7	TRBD1	-	CASSLGQGSDEQYF	TGTGCCAGCAGCTTGGGACAGGGGAGCGACGAGCAGTACTTC
TRBV7-9	TRBJ2-2	TRBD1	few	CASGLDRANTGELFF	TGTGCCAGCGGCCTTGACAGGGCTAACACCGGGGAGCTGTTTTTT
TRBV4-1	TRBJ2-7	TRBD1	few	CASSQQTGSTYEQYF	TGCGCCAGCAGCCAACAGACAGGGTCTACCTACGAGCAGTACTTC
TRBV4-2	TRBJ2-5	-	few	CASSQGRATQYF	TGTGCCAGCAGCCAAGGTCGCGCGACCCAGTACTTC
TRBV10-3	TRBJ1-4	-	-	CAISEVANEKLFF	TGTGCCATCAGTGAGGTTGCTAATGAAAAACTGTTTTTT
TRBV28	TRBJ1-6	-	few	CASSASPGSGSPLHF	TGTGCCAGCAGCGCCTCGCCAGGGTCCGGGTCACCCCTCCACTTT
TRBV5-1	TRBJ2-5	-	-	CASSLGRAGAETQYF	TGCGCCAGCAGCCTCGGACGGGCCGGGGCAGAGACCCAGTACTTC
TRBV5-1	TRBJ1-1	-	-	CASSQVGYTEAFF	TGCGCCAGCAGCCAGGTTGGGTACACTGAAGCTTTCTTT
TRBV6-5	TRBJ2-3	-	-	CASSWSTGESTDTQYF	TGTGCCAGCAGTTGGTCGACGGGGGAAAGCACAGATACGCAGTATTTT
TRBV5-6	TRBJ2-7	-	-	CASSFGSYEQYF	TGTGCCAGCAGCTTTGGTTCCTACGAGCAGTACTTC
TRBV6-5	TRBJ1-3	-	-	CASRPGHFSGNTIYF	TGTGCCAGCAGGCCCGGACACTTCTCTGGAAACACCATATATTTT
TRBV5-1	TRBJ2-7	-	few	CASSLGQGASQYF	TGCGCCAGCAGCTTGGGGCAGGGTGCCTCGCAGTACTTC
TRBV7-2	TRBJ1-1	-	few	CASSLYRATEAFF	TGTGCCAGCAGCTTATACAGGGCTACTGAAGCTTTCTTT
TRBV7-8	TRBJ1-1	-	-	CASSHRGQWDTEAFF	TGTGCCAGCAGTCATCGAGGGCAGTGGGACACTGAAGCTTTCTTT
TRBV10-3	TRBJ1-1	-	-	CAIRWSAGGDTEAFF	TGTGCCATCCGTTGGTCAGCCGGAGGGGACACTGAAGCTTTCTTT
TRBV6-5	TRBJ2-5	-	-	CASRRTASVSQYF	TGTGCCAGCAGGAGGACAGCCTCGGTGTCCCAGTACTTC
TRBV29-1	TRBJ1-2	-	-	CSVEDRKRGGYTF	TGCAGCGTTGAAGATCGGAAAAGGGGGGGCTACACCTTC
TRBV30	TRBJ1-2	-	few	CAWSARPGLGKYGYTF	TGTGCCTGGAGTGCGAGACCTGGGCTGGGGAAATATGGCTACACCTTC
TRBV6-1	TRBJ2-3	-	-	CASKTPSTDTQYF	TGTGCCAGCAAGACACCTAGCACAGATACGCAGTATTTT
TRBV7-2	TRBJ1-5	-	-	CASSSVGGFGQPQHF	TGTGCCAGCAGCTCTGTGGGTGGGTTCGGTCAGCCCCAGCATTTT
TRBV30	TRBJ1-6	TRBD1	-	CASQGADGSPLHF	TGTGCCTCCCAGGGGGCCGACGGTTCACCCCTCCACTTT
TRBV5-1	TRBJ2-3	TRBD2	once	CASQTSGGSTDTQYF	TGCGCCAGCCAAACTAGCGGGGGGTCCACAGATACGCAGTATTTT
TRBV30	TRBJ1-5	-	-	CAWSVTRASFLSNQPQHF	TGTGCCTGGAGTGTCACCCGGGCGTCCTTCCTTAGCAATCAGCCCCAGCATTTT
TRBV18	TRBJ2-1	-	-	CASSPPGTTDNEQFF	TGTGCCAGCTCACCACCGGGGACAACCGACAATGAGCAGTTCTTC
TRBV2	TRBJ1-5	TRBD1	-	CASSEDRARSNQPQHF	TGTGCCAGCAGTGAGGACAGGGCAAGGAGCAATCAGCCCCAGCATTTT
TRBV6-5	TRBJ2-2	TRBD2	-	CASSRLAGDTGELFF	TGTGCCAGCAGCAGACTAGCGGGGGACACCGGGGAGCTGTTTTTT